This TCR beta chain emerged from a study of blood T cell repertoires in COVID-19. About the study: PBMCs, B-cell-depleted T cells, or T cells provided the cDNA or gDNA that made up the material.

CDR1 is LGHDT, CDR2 YNNKEL, per germline (reference sequence). This CDR3 contains 17 residues. With V trimmed by 1 base and J by 6 bases, 11 bases remained unmatched. Clinical history reported by participants formed the basis on which cohorts were assigned. Recovered status in Cohort 3 required two negative PCRs, clearance, or symptom resolution. Measured with immunoSEQ multiplex PCR; TCRdb has only the in-frame clones, and not every one. The sample has 200,000 to 250,000 clones; 82% are singletons. This clonotype was sampled from a man in his forties who had recovered from COVID-19. Sequencing used PBMCs or T cells enriched from blood (not recorded which). The chain combines TRBV3-1 (or the pseudogene TRBV3-2) with TRBJ2-4, with 8 bases identical to TRBD2. CDR3 residues: CASSQAGRGGRANIQYF. The CDR3 region has the DNA TGTGCCAGCAGCCAAGCCGGGAGGGGGGGCAGGGCAAACATTCAGTACTTC.